Following are 8 T cell receptor beta chains from one sample sequenced in a study of molecular identifiers for immune sequencing clone quantification. In TCRdb, the PCR reads were re-called with MiXCR into one record per CDR3 protein. The repertoire holds 15,000 to 20,000 distinct CDR3 sequences, with 20% to 25% as singletons. The source material was naive CD8+ T cells from blood, with Jurkat cell RNA spiked in. Subset reported: FACS-sorted CD8+CD4-CCR7+CD45RA+ naive T cells. Receptors were obtained from a human donor in good health. Some libraries in this study had Jurkat cell RNA spiked in.

The sample holds many counts of this clonotype. CDR3: CASSQESGLAYNEQFF. Written as DNA, the CDR3 is TGCGCCAGCAGCCAAGAATCAGGACTAGCGTACAATGAGCAGTTCTTC. This rearrangement joins TRBV4-3 to TRBJ2-1; 9 bases are a match to TRBD2. Germline trimming cut 0 bases from V and 4 bases from J; bases unmatched to any gene: 4. The CDR3 totals 16 residues. The germline gives CDR1 LGHNA, CDR2 YSLEER.

J is TRBJ2-7 and V is TRBV27; D is possibly TRBD1 (5 bases). V lost 5 bases to trimming and J lost 5 bases, with 10 bases between them. CDR3 size: 12 residues. Germline loops: CDR1 MNHEY, CDR2 SMNVEV (reference sequence). The CDR3 loop is CASSDSWDEQYF. The CDR3 region has the DNA TGTGCCAGCAGTGACAGTTGGGACGAGCAGTACTTC.

This chain uses TRBV5-4 with TRBJ2-7, with 7 bases identical to TRBD2. V shed 0 bases, J shed 2 bases, and the junction held 8 bases outside the gene matches. The germline V gene has CDR1 SGHNT and CDR2 YYREEE (reference sequence). CDR3 length: 16 amino acids. The CDR3 loop is CASSLAPAGPTYEQYF. DNA of the CDR3: TGTGCCAGCAGCTTGGCCCCAGCGGGACCCACCTACGAGCAGTACTTC.

By proportion, this clonotype is medium-sized. The chain links TRBV7-8 to TRBJ2-1; D ambiguous. There are 15 residues in the CDR3. CDR1 and CDR2 (germline): SGHVS, FQNEAQ. V was clipped by 5 bases and J by 4 bases, with 15 bases between them. In DNA, the CDR3 is TGTGCCAGCAGCCTCCTAGGGCGTCTGTACAATGAGCAGTTCTTC. It translates to CASSLLGRLYNEQFF.

By share, this clonotype counts as medium-sized (0.01 to 0.1%). The gene calls are TRBV7-9 and TRBJ2-7; the D is unclear. The germline CDR1 and CDR2 sequences are SEHNR and FQNEAQ (reference sequence). The CDR3 is 9 residues long. V lost 8 bases, J lost 5 bases, and 4 bases lay in between. The CDR3 protein is CASPDEQYF. The CDR3 nucleotides are TGTGCCAGCCCCGACGAGCAGTACTTC.

The DNA of the CDR3 is TGTGCCAGCAGCACCCTGGGGGGGTTCTATGCTGAGCAGTTCTTC. This gives the protein CASSTLGGFYAEQFF. The chain is built from TRBV1 and TRBJ2-1; the table assigns TRBD1, which was not confirmed against the DNA. TRBV1 is a pseudogene segment. The CDR3 loop spans 15 amino acids.

This clonotype came up many times. V is TRBV4-2 and J is TRBJ2-3, with D possibly matching TRBD2 (6 bases). The CDR3 loop spans 15 amino acids. Germline V gives CDR1 LGHNA, CDR2 YNFKEQ. V lost 3 bases to trimming and J lost 4 bases, with 14 bases between them. CDR3 residues: CASSHRGENSDTQYF. CDR3 coding DNA: TGTGCCAGCAGCCACCGCGGGGAGAATTCAGATACGCAGTATTTT.

As to this clonotype: With a much larger clone just one base away, this may be a read error. V and J are TRBV12-3 or TRBV12-4 and TRBJ1-2, with 7 bases matching TRBD1. The CDR3 contains 12 residues. V trimming: 8 bases; J trimming: 4 bases; junction bases outside the gene matches: 4. This CDR3 is CASQAGGYGYTF. The CDR3 nucleotides read TGTGCCAGCCAGGCAGGGGGCTATGGCTACACCTTC.